Each of the 4 T cell receptor beta chains below was sequenced from the same sample in a study of human T cells and chemical hapten exposure (dated by TCRdb to the early 2020s). The library was made by RACE. TCRdb names NextSeq 500 as the instrument used. The public reads were reanalyzed by TCRdb: fastp trimming at Q25, MiXCR alignment, in-frame beta chains only. CDR3 protein sequences are deduplicated, and each keeps its most common genes and DNA. The sample data list around 82,000 distinct CDR3 sequences, and more than 6.5% of these were observed just once. 1% to 1.5% of the sample rests with the top ten. In the paper's terms, the time point label means: patch test 2, 6 weeks after DPC sensitization. Sample treatment or condition, as interpreted from the label and publication: therapeutic diphenylcyclopropenone sensitization with weekly scalp DPC. The specimen comprised whole blood, sampled in connection with sensitization to the hapten diphenylcyclopropenone (DPC). Receptors were obtained from a woman aged 25 to 39 with alopecia areata. Some clones in this sample may be carry-over from other donors' samples.

This clonotype was observed many times. This chain connects TRBV9 to TRBJ2-3, with D perhaps matching TRBD1 or TRBD2 (5 bases each). Trimming took off 3 bases at V and 0 bases at J, with 8 bases between the two ends. Per germline, CDR1 SGDLS and CDR2 YYNGEE. The CDR3 covers 14 residues. In DNA, the CDR3 is TGTGCCAGCAGCGGGGGGTCCAGCACAGATACGCAGTATTTT. This gives the protein CASSGGSSTDTQYF.

A few counts support this clonotype. The chain recombines TRBV6-6 with TRBJ1-2; D is perhaps TRBD1 (6 bases). Trimming cost V 8 bases and J 6 bases, with 13 bases left between them. This CDR3 is 12 amino acids long. Germline loops: CDR1 MNHNY, CDR2 SVGAGI (reference sequence). CDR3 protein: CASGWAGDGYTF. The CDR3 bases are TGTGCCAGCGGGTGGGCAGGGGATGGCTACACCTTC.

V gene TRBV12-3 or TRBV12-4 combines with J gene TRBJ2-2; 9 bases line up with TRBD1. After removal of 7 bases from V and 1 base from J, the junction contained 13 bases not matched to a gene. The CDR3 runs to 18 residues. The DNA of the CDR3 is TGTGCCAGCACCGACCCCTGGGGGGGACAGGGGAACACCGGGGAGCTGTTTTTT. The encoded protein is CASTDPWGGQGNTGELFF.

The J gene is TRBJ2-5, the V gene TRBV20-1; 12 bases align to TRBD2. J was trimmed by 5 bases and V by 6 bases; bases with no gene match: 7. The CDR3 extends over 14 amino acids. Germline values: CDR1 DFQATT, CDR2 SNEGSKA (reference sequence). CDR3 nucleotides: TGCAGTGCCGCGACTAGCGGGGGAGGTGAGACCCAGTACTTC. Translation: CSAATSGGGETQYF.